This T cell receptor beta chain was documented in a study of radiation and T cells in renal cell carcinoma. The time point is: blood 4 weeks post-SBRT, at nephrectomy. Treatment: 15 Gy SBRT to primary tumor, nephrectomy 4 weeks later. Nephrectomy followed 15 Gy stereotactic body radiation by 4 weeks. The tumor was a clear cell renal cell carcinoma. Profiling relied on immunoSEQ multiplex PCR, and the TCRdb table lists in-frame clones only, not all of them. The table shows some 81,000 clones, with 80% to 90% occurring only once. Study-wide results and limits: In blood, top tumor clones expanded by 2 weeks, shrinking by 4. Pretreatment tumor biopsies were lacking, so baseline clonotypes are unknown.

The V end was cut by 1 base, the J end by 0 bases, with 13 bases between. This CDR3 comprises 17 residues. Looked up from germline, CDR1 is SGHDN and CDR2 is FVKESK. In regard to this clone: Its antigen is not known.

The source of this sequence is a woman between 65 and 79 years old with renal cell carcinoma. This sample comprised blood, obtained from a patient whose treatment included radiotherapy and nephrectomy. The chain has TRBV14 and TRBJ2-1; perhaps TRBD2 as D (5 bases). The CDR3 nucleotides read TGTGCCAGCAGCCAAGGGGTCGGACTCCGCTCCTACAATGAGCAGTTCTTC. This gives the protein CASSQGVGLRSYNEQFF.